This T cell receptor (beta chain) was obtained from a study of T cell responses to AZD1222 COVID-19 vaccine. The study, taken as a whole, reports: Unmutated variant regions are reportedly the target of nearly half of TCRs that are spike-specific. Among AZD1222 vaccinees, only five to seven were seropositive at baseline.

As concerns this clone: Its antigen is as yet unknown.

The repertoire was sequenced with immunoSEQ multiplex PCR; TCRdb's copy has only in-frame clones and lacks some. The profile shows tens of thousands of clones, around 89% of them singletons. Germline V gene data show CDR1 as MDHEN and CDR2 as SYDVKM. This CDR3 spans 15 amino acids. V lost 1 base, J lost 8 bases, and 17 bases lay in between. Sequencing was performed on peripheral blood, taken on day 0 of AZD1222 vaccination. This sequence originates from an adult in good health. The chain recombines TRBV28 with TRBJ1-2; D gene uncertain. The CDR3 here is CASSLLAGLSGGYTF. DNA for the CDR3: TGTGCCAGCAGTTTATTGGCAGGACTTTCGGGGGGCTACACCTTC.